The next 21 T cell receptor beta chains were all read from a single sample in a study of blood T cell repertoires in COVID-19. The method was immunoSEQ multiplex PCR; TCRdb's version includes in-frame clones alone and lacks a portion of them. The table lists approximately 170,000 clones, around 84% of them singletons. The sample comprised PBMCs or T cells enriched from blood (not recorded which). These receptors were collected from a middle-aged man who had recovered from COVID-19.

V usage is TRBV2 and J usage is TRBJ1-3, with D tentatively TRBD1 (6 bases). V shed 6 bases and J shed 4 bases, with 16 bases lying between them. The germline CDR1 and CDR2 sequences are SNHLY and FYNNEI. CDR3 size: 15 residues. The CDR3 DNA reads as TGTGCCAGCAGGAGTTGGACAGATGGAGGAAACACCATATATTTT. The encoded protein is CASRSWTDGGNTIYF.

This clone was seen a handful of times. The chain has TRBV11-2 and TRBJ2-2, with D possibly being TRBD2 (7 bases). Trimming shortened V by 5 bases and J by 0 bases, and 16 bases separated the two germline ends. The CDR3 runs to 17 residues. Per germline, CDR1 SGHAT and CDR2 FQNNGV. The CDR3 DNA reads TGTGCCAGCAGCCCTAGGGGGGGAGCAACGAACACCGGGGAGCTGTTTTTT. This gives the protein CASSPRGGATNTGELFF.

A word on this clone: The same CDR3 arises from other DNA sequences in this sample as well. CDR3 DNA sequence: TGTGCCAGCAGCCGAGGGGGTGGGGGCTACACCTTC. It yields the protein CASSRGGGGYTF. The V gene is TRBV3-1 (or the pseudogene TRBV3-2), the J gene TRBJ1-2; possibly TRBD1 for D (6 bases). The V gene's germline CDR1 is LGHDT and CDR2 YNNKEL (reference sequence). The CDR3 consists of 12 residues. V dropped 4 bases and J dropped 8 bases, with 11 bases sitting between them.

The table lists this clone with a count of one. This sequence joins TRBV28 and TRBJ1-5, with 11 bases matching TRBD1. After removal of 4 bases from V and 3 bases from J, the junction contained 2 bases not matched to a gene. Germline CDR1 and CDR2: MDHEN and SYDVKM. The CDR3 has 15 residues. In DNA, the CDR3 is TGTGCCAGCAGTTCCGGACAGGGGGCCAATCAGCCCCAGCATTTT. This encodes CASSSGQGANQPQHF.

This chain uses TRBV10-3 with TRBJ2-3; D unresolved. The germline gives CDR1 ENHRY, CDR2 SYGVKD. The CDR3 loop spans 14 amino acids. The ends were cut back, 3 bases at V and 0 bases at J, with 7 bases in the middle. CDR3 DNA: TGTGCCATCAGTGAACACAGTAGCACAGATACGCAGTATTTT. This translates into CAISEHSSTDTQYF.

This clone was recorded a few times. This sample also contains other DNA sequences that code for the same CDR3. The chain is built from TRBV5-1 and TRBJ1-1; D call uncertain. V lost 0 bases to trimming and J lost 0 bases, with 6 bases between them. This CDR3 spans 14 amino acids. Germline lookup yields CDR1 SGHRS and CDR2 YFSETQ. The CDR3 DNA is TGCGCCAGCAGCTTGGAACGGTTGAACACTGAAGCTTTCTTT. It codes for CASSLERLNTEAFF.

This clone has only a few counts. The CDR3 coding sequence is TGTGCCAGCAGTGATGGGAGACTTAACACCGGGGAGCTGTTTTTT. Translated: CASSDGRLNTGELFF. The genes are TRBV6-1 and TRBJ2-2; D is possibly TRBD2 (5 bases). CDR1 is MNHNS and CDR2 is SASEGT in the germline V gene. V was clipped by 3 bases and J by 2 bases, with 10 bases between them. The CDR3 has 15 amino acids.

The chain recombines TRBV2 with TRBJ2-1, with TRBD2 matching over 9 bases. This CDR3 region has 15 residues. Germline-derived CDR1 and CDR2 are SNHLY and FYNNEI. With 4 bases clipped from V and 7 bases from J, the junction kept 8 bases outside the gene matches. In nucleotides, the CDR3 is TGTGCCAGCAGTGCCTTACTAGCGGGCCCGAATGAGCAGTTCTTC. Residues: CASSALLAGPNEQFF.

The gene calls are TRBV19 and TRBJ1-4, with D unclear. This CDR3 comprises 19 residues. Looked up from germline, CDR1 is LNHDA and CDR2 is SQIVND (reference sequence). Deletions cut 3 bases from V and 0 bases from J, with 20 bases between. The CDR3 is CASSIGWREATATNEKLFF. The DNA of the CDR3 is TGTGCCAGTAGTATTGGTTGGAGAGAGGCCACCGCAACTAATGAAAAACTGTTTTTT.

J is TRBJ2-7 and V is TRBV7-8, with D possibly being TRBD1 (6 bases). V lost 0 bases, J lost 4 bases, and 16 bases lay in between. The CDR3 sequence is 16 residues long. Per germline, CDR1 SGHVS and CDR2 FQNEAQ. The CDR3 reads CASSLAWQGTFYEQYF. The CDR3 DNA is TGTGCCAGCAGCTTAGCGTGGCAGGGGACCTTTTACGAGCAGTACTTC.

The chain links TRBV7-3 to TRBJ1-2, with D perhaps matching TRBD1 (6 bases). Germline loops: CDR1 SGHTA, CDR2 FQGTGA. Deletions cut 5 bases from V and 7 bases from J, with 17 bases between. The CDR3 has 14 residues. DNA of the CDR3: TGTGCCAGCAGCGCCGGGACAACAGCCCTTGGCTACACCTTC. As protein: CASSAGTTALGYTF.

J is TRBJ2-5 and V is TRBV9; 13 positions agree with TRBD2. CDR1 and CDR2 from the germline V gene are SGDLS and YYNGEE. This CDR3 spans 15 amino acids. V shed 0 bases, J shed 9 bases, and the junction held 5 bases outside the gene matches. CDR3 bases: TGTGCCAGCAGCGTAGGGACTAGCGGGAGCATGGCCCAGTACTTC. Its translation is CASSVGTSGSMAQYF.

The rearrangement uses TRBV12-5 and TRBJ2-2, with unresolved D. The CDR3 sequence is 12 residues long. V shed 7 bases and J shed 5 bases, with 8 bases lying between them. CDR1 is LGHNT, CDR2 FRNRAP, per germline. CDR3 sequence: CASASSTGELFF. The DNA for the CDR3 is TGTGCTAGTGCCTCCTCGACCGGGGAGCTGTTTTTT.

J is TRBJ2-7 and V is TRBV7-9; a weak D match, TRBD1 (5 bases). V was pared by 3 bases and J by 3 bases, with 15 bases between. Germline loops: CDR1 SEHNR, CDR2 FQNEAQ (reference sequence). This CDR3 contains 15 residues. CDR3 coding DNA: TGTGCCAGCAGCTTGGGGCAGCCGTTTGACTACGAGCAGTACTTC. Translation gives CASSLGQPFDYEQYF.

The chain is built from TRBV5-5 and TRBJ2-7; no firm D call. CDR3 size: 13 residues. CDR1 is SGHKS, CDR2 YYEKEE, per germline (reference sequence). V lost 0 bases to trimming and J lost 6 bases, with 10 bases between them. Here the CDR3 DNA reads TGTGCCAGCAGCTTGGGGAGTTATGGCGAGCAGTACGTC. Amino acids: CASSLGSYGEQYV.

A few counts support this clone. V gene TRBV9 combines with J gene TRBJ1-1; D unclear. The CDR3 contains 13 residues. CDR1 is SGDLS, CDR2 YYNGEE, per germline. Trimming cost V 3 bases and J 0 bases, with 6 bases left between them. The CDR3: CASSGAMNTEAFF. The CDR3 coding sequence is TGTGCCAGCAGCGGAGCGATGAACACTGAAGCTTTCTTT.

The gene calls are TRBV27 and TRBJ1-1; a possible D gene is TRBD1 (6 bases). The CDR3 loop spans 14 amino acids. Germline V lookup: CDR1 MNHEY, CDR2 SMNVEV (reference sequence). The ends were cut back, 5 bases at V and 3 bases at J, with 13 bases in the middle. Here the CDR3 reads CASSPPGTYTEAFF. CDR3 DNA: TGTGCCAGCAGTCCACCCGGGACATACACTGAAGCTTTCTTT.

The rearrangement joins TRBV4-2 to TRBJ2-3; 10 nucleotides line up with TRBD2. The CDR3 covers 19 residues. From germline, CDR1 is LGHNA and CDR2 YNFKEQ. With V trimmed by 0 bases and J by 7 bases, 16 bases remained unmatched. The CDR3 loop reads CASSQEVVAGGVSRYTQYF. The DNA for the CDR3 is TGTGCCAGCAGCCAAGAGGTTGTAGCGGGGGGTGTAAGTAGGTATACGCAGTATTTT.

This rearrangement joins TRBV6-5 to TRBJ2-3, with TRBD1 matching over 7 bases. This CDR3 is built from 15 residues. Per germline, CDR1 MNHEY and CDR2 SVGAGI. The V gene end was trimmed by 7 bases and the J gene end by 0 bases; junction bases not matched to a gene: 7. The CDR3 loop reads CASIPDRASTDTQYF. DNA of the CDR3: TGTGCCAGCATTCCTGACAGGGCCAGCACAGATACGCAGTATTTT.

The V gene is TRBV5-1, the J gene TRBJ2-3; perhaps TRBD1 as D (5 bases). V was trimmed by 2 bases and J by 4 bases, leaving 17 bases between them. The CDR3 sequence is 16 residues long. Germline V lookup: CDR1 SGHRS, CDR2 YFSETQ. CDR3 nucleotide sequence: TGCGCCAGCAGCTTAACAGGAGCCTTAAGCGCAGATACGCAGTATTTT. Translation: CASSLTGALSADTQYF.

Many counts were recorded for this clone. The CDR3 DNA is TGCGCCAGCAGCTTAGAAGGGAGGGGGTTTACTGAAGCTTTCTTT. It yields the protein CASSLEGRGFTEAFF. This chain links TRBV5-1 with TRBJ1-1; tentatively, D is TRBD1 (6 bases). The germline V and J ends were trimmed by 2 bases and 5 bases, with 16 bases remaining between them. This CDR3 contains 15 residues. Germline V gene data show CDR1 as SGHRS and CDR2 as YFSETQ.